Reported below is one TCR beta chain. Its antigen is unidentified. This sample stems from a study of T cell responses to AZD1222 COVID-19 vaccine. Study-level points and caveats: Baseline antibody screening turned up just 6 or 7 seropositive AZD1222 recipients. Possibly, clonal diversity was underestimated; donors were largely white British and included more females. Breadth and depth of Spike-specific TCRs rose after two AZD1222 doses. Variant regions that are unmutated are reportedly the target of nearly half of spike-specific TCRs.

TCRdb keeps only in-frame clones here, not all; method: immunoSEQ multiplex PCR. The sample has approximately 140,000 clones; approximately 92% are singletons. This clonotype originated in an adult who received the AZD1222 COVID-19 vaccine. Source: peripheral blood, taken 28 days after the second AZD1222 dose.

CDR3 sequence reads: CASSIWDRVIHEQYF. For the CDR3, the DNA is TGTGCCAGTAGTATCTGGGACAGGGTAATTCACGAGCAGTACTTC. The chain employs TRBV19 and TRBJ2-7; TRBD1 matches 9 bases. The germline gives CDR1 LNHDA, CDR2 SQIVND (reference sequence). The CDR3 spans 15 residues. V shed 3 bases, J shed 5 bases, and the junction held 8 bases outside the gene matches. Using reference TRBV19 and TRBJ2-7 for the parts outside the CDR3, the full variable domain is DGGITQSPKYLFRKEGQNVTLSCEQNLNHDAMYWYRQDPGQGLRLIYYSQIVNDFQKGDIAEGYSVSREKKESFPLTVTSAQKNPTAFYLCASSIWDRVIHEQYFGPGTRLTVT.